This T cell receptor (beta chain) was sequenced during a study of CD8 T cells in ankylosing spondylitis. Trimming stripped 4 bases from V and 1 base from J, with 11 bases between. Germline values: CDR1 SGHTA, CDR2 FQGNSA. This CDR3 has 15 amino acids. As the method for making TCR beta libraries, quantitative 5'-RACE with molecular barcodes was used. One entry per CDR3 protein, called by TCRdb with MiXCR from the 5' RACE reads. The sample carries about 250,000 distinct CDR3 sequences, 18% recorded once. The receptor's source is a male donor with ankylosing spondylitis or in good health (not recorded which). This chain uses TRBV7-2 with TRBJ1-5; D is undetermined. The specimen was blood, either unsorted or a sorted T cell fraction (not recorded which). The CDR3 is CASSSWVDSNQPQHF. The CDR3 DNA is TGTGCCAGCAGCTCCTGGGTGGACAGCAATCAGCCCCAGCATTTT.